This T cell receptor (beta chain) was found in a study of PD-1 blockade in classical Hodgkin lymphoma. Trimming left V 6 bases short and J 2 bases short, with 11 bases between. The CDR3 consists of 13 residues. Germline CDR1 and CDR2: MDHEN and SYDVKM. Assay: immunoSEQ multiplex PCR; the TCRdb copy retains only in-frame clones and omits some. This sample carries about 22,000 clones, about 70% of them seen once, and the ten largest clones take approximately 3.3%. All patients relapsed after autologous stem cell transplantation, and brentuximab vedotin exposure varied. Complete response, partial response or progressive disease was recorded as best response. General study points: The baseline diversity of complete responders showed similarity to that of newly diagnosed patients. Diversity in CD4+ TCRs, unlike that measured in CD8+ TCRs, had risen significantly by C4D1.

Note on this clone: The antigen is not known.

The sample consisted of peripheral blood mononuclear cells (PBMCs), taken at baseline. The TCR sequence derives from a human donor with classical Hodgkin lymphoma. The rearrangement uses TRBV28 and TRBJ2-7; D uncertain. CDR3 coding DNA: TGTGCCAGCAGGGTGACTGTGACCTACGAGCAGTACTTC. Amino acid sequence: CASRVTVTYEQYF.